This passage covers 30 T cell receptor beta chains from one sample sequenced in a study of blood T cell repertoires in COVID-19 (dated by TCRdb to 2018 to 2021). The library was built by means of the immunoSEQ multiplex PCR assay. TCRdb retrieved this table from immuneACCESS and kept in-frame rearrangements only. Not all clones are present; in checked studies, unresolved V genes account for under half, and no reason is known for the remainder. The sample includes 350,000 or so clones, with around 90% observed a single time. The ten biggest clones cover less than 20% of the sample. Specimen: PBMCs or T cells enriched from blood (not recorded which). Every receptor here comes from a woman in her twenties or thirties who had recovered from COVID-19.

This chain joins TRBV7-9 and TRBJ2-3; 7 nucleotides agree with TRBD2. The V and J ends lost 7 bases and 6 bases, in that order; junction bases with no gene match: 19. The CDR3 runs to 17 residues. The germline CDR1 and CDR2 sequences are SEHNR and FQNEAQ (reference sequence). The CDR3, as DNA: TGTGCCAGCACCGACGGGGTTGGAACGGGAGGTATGGATACGCAGTATTTT. Translation gives CASTDGVGTGGMDTQYF.

The rearrangement links TRBV18 to TRBJ1-3; D not certain. Trimming stripped 0 bases from V and 6 bases from J, with 12 bases between. The CDR3 spans 15 residues. Per the germline V gene, CDR1 is KGHSH and CDR2 is LQKENI. CDR3 bases: TGTGCCAGCTCACCACCGAGTATCACTTCAAACACCATATATTTT. Translated: CASSPPSITSNTIYF.

The chain is built from TRBV27 and TRBJ2-7, with D possibly matching TRBD2 (6 bases). Germline loops: CDR1 MNHEY, CDR2 SMNVEV (reference sequence). The V end lost 6 bases, the J end lost 2 bases, and 8 bases lay between the germline ends. The CDR3 extends over 12 amino acids. Written as DNA, the CDR3 is TGTGCCAGCAGGGGACTCCCCTACGAGCAGTACTTC. Translating it yields CASRGLPYEQYF.

The V call is TRBV29-1, the J call TRBJ2-6; D might be TRBD2 (5 bases). CDR1 and CDR2 from the germline V gene are SQVTM and ANQGSEA. The CDR3 runs 17 residues. Trimming shortened V by 7 bases and J by 0 bases, and 19 bases separated the two germline ends. The CDR3 region is CSAPAVSSGSGANVLTF. The CDR3 nucleotides read TGCAGCGCCCCAGCGGTTAGCAGTGGCTCTGGGGCCAACGTCCTGACTTTC.

V is TRBV18 and J is TRBJ2-5; TRBD1 aligns across 7 bases. The CDR3 is 15 amino acids. The V and J ends lost 6 bases and 2 bases, in that order; junction bases with no gene match: 9. Germline V CDR1 and CDR2: KGHSH, LQKENI. As DNA, the CDR3 is TGTGCCAGCTCGCTTCGACAGGGACAGCAAGAGACCCAGTACTTC. Encoded protein: CASSLRQGQQETQYF. The whole variable domain, remainder taken from reference TRBV18 and TRBJ2-5, is NAGVMQNPRHLVRRRGQEARLRCSPMKGHSHVYWYRQLPEEGLKFMVYLQKENIIDESGMPKERFSAEFPKEGPSILRIQQVVRGDSAAYFCASSLRQGQQETQYFGPGTRLLVL.

The chain joins TRBV5-5 to TRBJ2-7; the match to TRBD1 covers 8 bases. The CDR3 length is 14 residues. From germline, CDR1 is SGHKS and CDR2 YYEKEE (reference sequence). V shed 4 bases, J shed 2 bases, and the junction held 5 bases outside the gene matches. DNA of the CDR3: TGTGCCAGCAGCCCGACAGGGGCGACCTACGAGCAGTACTTC. Amino acids: CASSPTGATYEQYF. Filled out from reference TRBV5-5 and TRBJ2-7, the complete variable domain reads DAGVTQSPTHLIKTRGQQVTLRCSPISGHKSVSWYQQVLGQGPQFIFQYYEKEERGRGNFPDRFSARQFPNYSSELNVNALLLGDSALYLCASSPTGATYEQYFGPGTRLTVT.

This rearrangement joins TRBV24-1 to TRBJ2-1; 9 bases are shared with TRBD1. The CDR3 is 15 residues long. V lost 3 bases, J lost 6 bases, and 5 bases stayed unmatched. The V gene's germline CDR1 is KGHDR and CDR2 SFDVKD. CDR3 nucleotide sequence: TGTGCCACCAGTGATCCTACGGACAGGGGCAATGAGCAGTTCTTC. This sequence encodes CATSDPTDRGNEQFF.

The V and J genes are TRBV2 and TRBJ2-2; 9 nucleotides match TRBD1. The CDR3 spans 15 residues. Germline CDR1 is SNHLY and CDR2 is FYNNEI. V gave up 6 bases and J gave up 2 bases; unmatched junction bases: 4. The DNA for the CDR3 is TGTGCCAGCAGAGTAACAGGGGGCAACACCGGGGAGCTGTTTTTT. Translation gives CASRVTGGNTGELFF.

As for this clone: In the same sample, other DNA sequences code for this CDR3. The chain couples TRBV7-2 to TRBJ2-3; no definite D call. Deletions cut 2 bases from V and 1 base from J, with 7 bases between. The CDR3 is 14 amino acids. CDR1 is SGHTA and CDR2 is FQGNSA in the germline V gene. CDR3 coding DNA: TGTGCCAGCAGCTTAATGCAGGGCACAGATACGCAGTATTTT. It codes for CASSLMQGTDTQYF.

V usage is TRBV6-2 or TRBV6-3 and J usage is TRBJ2-5, with a possible D match to TRBD2 (6 bases). The germline V gene encodes CDR1 MNHEY and CDR2 SVGEGT. The V gene lost 6 bases and the J gene lost 2 bases, with 16 bases spanning the gap. CDR3 length equals 15 residues. The CDR3: CASSRGTGKQETQYF. The CDR3 nucleotides are TGTGCCAGCAGCAGAGGGACTGGAAAACAAGAGACCCAGTACTTC.

The chain has TRBV5-4 and TRBJ2-1; D gene ambiguous. Germline values: CDR1 SGHNT, CDR2 YYREEE (reference sequence). V was cut by 4 bases and J by 6 bases, with 11 bases left in between. The length of the CDR3 is 13 residues. CDR3 sequence reads: CASSAVASNEQFF. CDR3 bases: TGTGCCAGCAGCGCGGTGGCTAGCAATGAGCAGTTCTTC. Filled out from reference TRBV5-4 and TRBJ2-1, the complete variable domain reads ETGVTQSPTHLIKTRGQQVTLRCSSQSGHNTVSWYQQALGQGPQFIFQYYREEENGRGNFPPRFSGLQFPNYSSELNVNALELDDSALYLCASSAVASNEQFFGPGTRLTVL.

The chain has TRBV21-1 and TRBJ2-6; the D call in the table, TRBD2, was not verified against the DNA. TRBV21-1 is labeled a pseudogene. CDR3 length: 19 residues. CDR3 loop: CASRMGLAGKNSGANVLTF. As DNA, the CDR3 is TGTGCCAGCCGGATGGGACTAGCGGGTAAGAACTCTGGGGCCAACGTCCTGACTTTC.

The gene calls are TRBV5-1 and TRBJ2-2; unclear D gene. Trimming pared 0 bases from V and 2 bases from J, leaving 11 bases between. The CDR3 loop spans 16 amino acids. Per the germline V gene, CDR1 is SGHRS and CDR2 is YFSETQ. The CDR3 protein is CASSLEPGRNTGELFF. In nucleotides, the CDR3 is TGCGCCAGCAGCTTGGAACCAGGCCGAAACACCGGGGAGCTGTTTTTT.

This clone appeared a single time. This rearrangement joins TRBV20-1 to TRBJ2-7, with a tentative D call TRBD2 (5 bases). Looked up from germline, CDR1 is DFQATT and CDR2 is SNEGSKA (reference sequence). CDR3 size: 15 residues. V lost 3 bases to trimming and J lost 6 bases, with 21 bases between them. The CDR3: CSASSMEAARVEQYF. The CDR3 nucleotides are TGCAGTGCTAGTTCGATGGAGGCTGCTCGGGTCGAGCAGTACTTC.

The chain carries TRBV15 and TRBJ1-5; D remains ambiguous. Trimming cost V 3 bases and J 3 bases, with 9 bases left between them. There are 14 residues in the CDR3. The germline CDR1 and CDR2 sequences are LNHNV and YYDKDF (reference sequence). CDR3 in amino acids: CATSRDGLNQPQHF. DNA for the CDR3: TGTGCCACCAGCAGGGACGGACTCAATCAGCCCCAGCATTTT. The whole variable domain, remainder taken from reference TRBV15 and TRBJ1-5, is DAMVIQNPRYQVTQFGKPVTLSCSQTLNHNVMYWYQQKSSQAPKLLFHYYDKDFNNEADTPDNFQSRRPNTSFCFLDIRSPGLGDTAMYLCATSRDGLNQPQHFGDGTRLSIL.

The chain joins TRBV27 to TRBJ2-3; the D is unclear. The CDR3 contains 10 residues. In germline, CDR1 is MNHEY, CDR2 SMNVEV (reference sequence). V was cut by 7 bases and J by 5 bases, with 4 bases left in between. The chain's CDR3 is CASKQDTQYF. The CDR3 region has the DNA TGTGCCAGCAAACAAGATACGCAGTATTTT.

The CDR3 sequence: CASSIQGARFAETQYF. The CDR3 coding sequence is TGTGCCAGTAGTATACAGGGGGCGAGATTTGCGGAGACCCAGTACTTC. This chain uses TRBV19 with TRBJ2-5; TRBD1 matches at 8 bases. The CDR3 sequence is 16 residues long. Trimming took 2 bases from V and 5 from J; bases not matched to a gene: 10. From germline, CDR1 is LNHDA and CDR2 SQIVND (reference sequence).

The rearrangement links TRBV7-9 to TRBJ2-7; a possible D gene is TRBD1 (6 bases). V was shortened by 2 bases and J by 2 bases, with 13 bases between the two germline ends. CDR3 length equals 15 residues. Germline CDR1 reads SEHNR; CDR2 reads FQNEAQ (reference sequence). The CDR3 loop is CASSLIQGPPYEQYF. The CDR3 DNA is TGTGCCAGCAGCTTAATTCAGGGGCCCCCCTACGAGCAGTACTTC.

The gene calls are TRBV2 and TRBJ2-5; 8 bases map to TRBD2. The germline gives CDR1 SNHLY, CDR2 FYNNEI. There are 16 residues in the CDR3. Trimming cost V 6 bases and J 5 bases; bases outside gene matches: 14. As DNA, the CDR3 is TGTGCCAGCAGATTACCGGGACTAGGGGTTGGGGAGACCCAGTACTTC. Translated, it gives CASRLPGLGVGETQYF.

This sequence joins TRBV6-1 and TRBJ2-3; D may be TRBD1 (6 bases). Trimming shortened V by 3 bases and J by 0 bases, and 10 bases separated the two germline ends. This CDR3 region has 15 residues. Germline values: CDR1 MNHNS, CDR2 SASEGT. CDR3 nucleotides: TGTGCCAGCAGTGAGGGGGACACCAGCACAGATACGCAGTATTTT. It encodes CASSEGDTSTDTQYF.

This chain uses TRBV7-2 with TRBJ2-5; D ambiguous. With 5 bases removed from V and 3 bases from J, the gap between germline ends came to 13 bases. The CDR3 consists of 14 residues. The V gene's germline CDR1 is SGHTA and CDR2 FQGNSA. CDR3 coding DNA: TGTGCCAGCAGCGTAGTTGTGGGCGAAGAGACCCAGTACTTC. This gives the protein CASSVVVGEETQYF.

The chain has TRBV27 and TRBJ2-1; 9 bases are shared with TRBD2. The CDR3 runs to 15 residues. In germline, CDR1 is MNHEY, CDR2 SMNVEV (reference sequence). Unmatched junction bases numbered 6, after V lost 5 bases and J lost 4 bases. Here the CDR3 DNA reads TGTGCCAGCAGTCGAGCGGGGGGTCCTTACAATGAGCAGTTCTTC. This encodes CASSRAGGPYNEQFF.

The chain has TRBV28 and TRBJ1-6, with TRBD1 identical over 9 bases. Trimming at V came to 7 bases and at J to 9 bases, leaving 10 bases not matched to a gene. The CDR3 sequence is 15 residues long. Germline loops: CDR1 MDHEN, CDR2 SYDVKM. In DNA form, the CDR3 reads TGTGCCAGCAAAGTTACCGGGACAGGGACTTCACCCCTCCACTTT. It encodes CASKVTGTGTSPLHF.

This clone showed up just a few times. V is TRBV4-3 and J is TRBJ2-1; 9 bases match TRBD2. Germline lookup yields CDR1 LGHNA and CDR2 YSLEER. V gave up 1 base and J gave up 8 bases; unmatched junction bases: 9. CDR3 length equals 16 residues. The CDR3 DNA reads TGCGCCAGCAGCCAAGTCGGGCTAGCGGGAATCTATGAGCAGTTCTTC. Translated, it gives CASSQVGLAGIYEQFF.

J is TRBJ2-5 and V is TRBV5-1, with 8 bases fitting TRBD2. J lost 4 bases, V lost 3 bases, and 8 bases had no gene match. Germline CDR1 reads SGHRS; CDR2 reads YFSETQ. The CDR3 is 15 residues long. The CDR3 sequence: CASSSDRSGGETQYF. CDR3 DNA: TGCGCCAGCAGCTCGGACCGCAGCGGGGGAGAGACCCAGTACTTC.

V and J are TRBV5-1 and TRBJ2-5; TRBD1 aligns across 7 bases. The CDR3 extends over 14 amino acids. CDR1 and CDR2 from the germline V gene are SGHRS and YFSETQ. Trimming cost V 3 bases and J 5 bases; bases outside gene matches: 7. The CDR3 coding sequence is TGCGCCAGCAGCTGGAAGGGGGCAGGGGAGACCCAGTACTTC. This codes for CASSWKGAGETQYF.

The CDR3 DNA sequence: TGCGCCAGCAGCCAAGCCCTAGCGGGAATAGGCCACGAGCAGTACTTC. Translating it yields CASSQALAGIGHEQYF. The chain uses TRBV4-3 and TRBJ2-7; 9 positions match TRBD2. Germline lookup yields CDR1 LGHNA and CDR2 YSLEER. The CDR3 extends over 16 amino acids. Trimming took 1 base from V and 5 from J; bases not matched to a gene: 9.

The CDR3 DNA reads as TGTGCCAGCAGTTTAACTCCGGGACAGGGATATTCACCCCTCCACTTT. It specifies CASSLTPGQGYSPLHF. This rearrangement joins TRBV27 to TRBJ1-6; TRBD1 agrees at 9 bases. There are 16 residues in the CDR3. Looked up from germline, CDR1 is MNHEY and CDR2 is SMNVEV (reference sequence). V was clipped by 2 bases and J by 8 bases; unmatched bases: 7.

This rearrangement joins TRBV24-1 to TRBJ1-6, with 9 nucleotides matching TRBD1. The CDR3 contains 14 residues. V trimming: 5 bases; J trimming: 7 bases; junction bases outside the gene matches: 2. CDR1 is KGHDR and CDR2 is SFDVKD in the germline V gene. The CDR3 region is CATSGDRVNSPLHF. Written as DNA, the CDR3 is TGTGCCACCAGTGGGGACAGGGTCAATTCACCCCTCCACTTT.

V usage is TRBV9 and J usage is TRBJ2-1; 11 bases align to TRBD2. This CDR3 spans 13 amino acids. The junction had 1 base not matched to a gene; V was cut back by 3 bases and J by 8 bases. In germline, CDR1 is SGDLS, CDR2 YYNGEE. CDR3 in amino acids: CASSAGLADEQFF. CDR3 DNA sequence: TGTGCCAGCAGCGCGGGACTAGCGGATGAGCAGTTCTTC.